This section outlines one T cell receptor beta chain sequence together with its context. The sample originates from a study of shared clonotypes between healthy human individuals. This table comes from immunoSEQ multiplex PCR, and its TCRdb copy is limited to in-frame clones, with some not included. The top ten clones hold 13% of a sample with fewer than 650,000 clones, 70% to 80% of them seen once. CDR1 is MNHNS and CDR2 is SASEGT in the germline V gene. The CDR3 is 18 residues long. J lost 2 bases, V lost 4 bases, and 13 bases had no gene match. J is TRBJ1-1 and V is TRBV6-1; TRBD1 matches 10 bases. The receptor's source is a woman aged 40 to 50 in good health. Some clones in this sample may be carry-over from other donors' samples. Sequencing used PBMCs. The chain's CDR3 is CASSARLPGQGTNTEAFF. CDR3 nucleotide sequence: TGTGCCAGCAGTGCTCGGTTACCGGGACAGGGGACAAACACTGAAGCTTTCTTT.